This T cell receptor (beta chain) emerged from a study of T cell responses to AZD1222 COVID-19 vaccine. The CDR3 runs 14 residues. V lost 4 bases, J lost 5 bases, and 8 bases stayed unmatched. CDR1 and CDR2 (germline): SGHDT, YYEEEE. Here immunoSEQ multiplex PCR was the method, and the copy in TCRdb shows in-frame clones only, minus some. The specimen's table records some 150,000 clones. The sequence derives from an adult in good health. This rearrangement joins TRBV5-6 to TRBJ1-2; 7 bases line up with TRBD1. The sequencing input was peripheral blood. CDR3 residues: CASSRGTEPYGYTF. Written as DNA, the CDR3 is TGTGCCAGCAGCAGAGGGACAGAACCTTATGGCTACACCTTC.